This TCR beta chain was captured in a study of regulatory T cells in long-lasting Graves disease. Study-wide context: By definition, persistent Graves' disease involved antithyroid drugs for over 5 years alongside positive TSH receptor antibodies. Study-wide results and caveats: Exclusively peripheral blood, rather than thyroid tissue, was studied. Repertoires from persistent disease leaned toward TRBV28, TRBJ1-2 and TRBJ2-5.

Sample time point: persistent/refractory GD, antithyroid drugs over 5 years with positive TRAb. PBMC-derived RNA was used for the TCR library. Only a few counts were recorded for this clonotype. Antigen: not known. According to the study, TCR beta libraries were built with iRepertoire HTBI primers and CDR3-region Arm-PCR. TCRdb independently ran MiXCR on the multiplex PCR reads; one entry per CDR3 protein. The data show some 370,000 distinct CDR3 sequences, around 21% seen once. Between the trimmed V and J ends, which lost 6 bases and 2 bases, there was a span of 14 bases. The length of the CDR3 is 14 residues.

The sequencing here drew on peripheral blood mononuclear cells (PBMCs), taken when the disease was refractory, from a patient treated with antithyroid drugs. The sequence derives from a female donor with Graves disease. The rearrangement links TRBV12-3 or TRBV12-4 to TRBJ2-7; possible D gene TRBD2, 6 bases. CDR3 loop: CASSPGLQTYEQYF. In DNA, the CDR3 is TGTGCCAGCAGCCCGGGACTCCAGACCTACGAGCAGTACTTC.